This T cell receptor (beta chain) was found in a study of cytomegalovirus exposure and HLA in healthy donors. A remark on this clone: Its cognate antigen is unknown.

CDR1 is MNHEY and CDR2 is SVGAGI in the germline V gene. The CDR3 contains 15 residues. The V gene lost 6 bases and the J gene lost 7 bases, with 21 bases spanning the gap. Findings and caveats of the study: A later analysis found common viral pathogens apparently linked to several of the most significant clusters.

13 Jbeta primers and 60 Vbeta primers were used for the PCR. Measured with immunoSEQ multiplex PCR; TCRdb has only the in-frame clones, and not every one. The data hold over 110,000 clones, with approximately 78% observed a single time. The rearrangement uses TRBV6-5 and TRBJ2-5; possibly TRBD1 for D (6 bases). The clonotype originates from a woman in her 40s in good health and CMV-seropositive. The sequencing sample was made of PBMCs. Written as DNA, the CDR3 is TGTGCCAGCAGCCTAGGCAGGGGCCAGGGATGGACCCAGTACTTC. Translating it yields CASSLGRGQGWTQYF.